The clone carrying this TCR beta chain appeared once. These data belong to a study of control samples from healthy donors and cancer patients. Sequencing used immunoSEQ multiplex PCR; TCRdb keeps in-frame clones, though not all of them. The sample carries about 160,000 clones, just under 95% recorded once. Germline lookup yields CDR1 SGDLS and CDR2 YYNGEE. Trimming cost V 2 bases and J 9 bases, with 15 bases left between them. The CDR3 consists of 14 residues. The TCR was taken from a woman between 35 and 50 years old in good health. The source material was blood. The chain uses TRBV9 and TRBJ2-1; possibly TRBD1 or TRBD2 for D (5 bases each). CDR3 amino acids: CASSVGPPNGEQFF. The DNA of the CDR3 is TGTGCCAGCAGCGTGGGACCTCCAAATGGTGAGCAGTTCTTC.